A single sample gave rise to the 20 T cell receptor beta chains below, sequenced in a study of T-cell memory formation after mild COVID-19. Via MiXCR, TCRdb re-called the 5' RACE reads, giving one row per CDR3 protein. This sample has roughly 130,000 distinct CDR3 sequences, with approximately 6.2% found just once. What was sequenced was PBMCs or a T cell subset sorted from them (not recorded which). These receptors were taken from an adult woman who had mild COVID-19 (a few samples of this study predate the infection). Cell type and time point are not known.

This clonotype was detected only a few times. The chain's CDR3 is CSVGGARASGHRSDEQFF. The CDR3 coding sequence is TGCAGCGTCGGAGGGGCCCGAGCTAGCGGGCATCGGAGCGATGAGCAGTTCTTC. The chain carries TRBV29-1 and TRBJ2-1, with 8 bases matching TRBD2. J was trimmed by 8 bases and V by 6 bases; bases with no gene match: 24. This CDR3 comprises 18 residues. Germline CDR1 and CDR2: SQVTM and ANQGSEA.

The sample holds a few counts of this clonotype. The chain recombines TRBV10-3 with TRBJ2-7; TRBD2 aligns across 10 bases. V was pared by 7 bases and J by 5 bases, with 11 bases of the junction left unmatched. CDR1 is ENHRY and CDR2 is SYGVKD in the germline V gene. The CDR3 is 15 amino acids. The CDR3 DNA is TGTGCCATCACTCCTGGCCTAGCGGGAGTCAACGAGCAGTACTTC. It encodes CAITPGLAGVNEQYF.

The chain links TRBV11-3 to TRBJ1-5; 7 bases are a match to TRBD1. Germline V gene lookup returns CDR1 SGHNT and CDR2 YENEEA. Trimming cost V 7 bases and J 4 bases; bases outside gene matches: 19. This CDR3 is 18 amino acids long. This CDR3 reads CASNLSHRGNRENQPQHF. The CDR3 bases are TGTGCCAGCAACCTATCGCACAGGGGAAACCGAGAAAATCAGCCCCAGCATTTT.

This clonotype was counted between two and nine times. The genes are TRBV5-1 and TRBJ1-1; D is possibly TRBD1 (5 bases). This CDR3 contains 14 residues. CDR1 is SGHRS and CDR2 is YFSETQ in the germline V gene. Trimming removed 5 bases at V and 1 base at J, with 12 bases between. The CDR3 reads CASSFGGENTEAFF. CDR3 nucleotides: TGCGCCAGCAGTTTTGGGGGTGAGAACACTGAAGCTTTCTTT. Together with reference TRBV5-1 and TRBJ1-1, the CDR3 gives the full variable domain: KAGVTQTPRYLIKTRGQQVTLSCSPISGHRSVSWYQQTPGQGLQFLFEYFSETQRNKGNFPGRFSGRQFSNSRSEMNVSTLELGDSALYLCASSFGGENTEAFFGQGTRLTVV.

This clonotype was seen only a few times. The DNA for the CDR3 is TGTGCCAGCAGGTTCACAGGCTCGAGCTCTGGAAACACCATATATTTT. This encodes CASRFTGSSSGNTIYF. J is TRBJ1-3 and V is TRBV7-9; tentatively, D is TRBD1 (5 bases). This CDR3 contains 16 residues. Trimming left V 6 bases short and J 0 bases short, with 15 bases between. Germline CDR1 and CDR2: SEHNR and FQNEAQ (reference sequence).

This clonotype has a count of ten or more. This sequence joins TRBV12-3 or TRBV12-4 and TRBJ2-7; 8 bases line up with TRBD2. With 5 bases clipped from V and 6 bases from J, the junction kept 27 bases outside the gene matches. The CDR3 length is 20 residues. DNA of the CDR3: TGTGCCAGCAGTCCCGATGGGGCGGGAGGCCCCTTGCCTCGGGTTGGCGAGCAGTACTTC. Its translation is CASSPDGAGGPLPRVGEQYF.

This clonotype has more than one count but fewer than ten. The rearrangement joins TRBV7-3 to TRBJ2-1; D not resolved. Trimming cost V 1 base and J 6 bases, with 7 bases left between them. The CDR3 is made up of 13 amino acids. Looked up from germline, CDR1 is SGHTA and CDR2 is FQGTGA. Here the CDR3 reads CASSLSGANEQFF. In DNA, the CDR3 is TGTGCCAGCAGCTTAAGTGGAGCCAATGAGCAGTTCTTC.

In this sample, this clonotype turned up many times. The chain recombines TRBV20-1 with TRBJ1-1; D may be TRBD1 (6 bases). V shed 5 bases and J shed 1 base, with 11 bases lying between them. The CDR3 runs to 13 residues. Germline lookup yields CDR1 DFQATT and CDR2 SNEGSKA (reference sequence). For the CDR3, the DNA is TGCAGTGCTCATAGGACAGCGAACACTGAAGCTTTCTTT. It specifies CSAHRTANTEAFF.

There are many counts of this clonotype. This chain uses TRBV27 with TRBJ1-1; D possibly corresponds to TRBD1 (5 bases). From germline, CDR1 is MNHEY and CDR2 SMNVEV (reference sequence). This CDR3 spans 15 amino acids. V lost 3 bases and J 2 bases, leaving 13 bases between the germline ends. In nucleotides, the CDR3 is TGTGCCAGCAGTTTGCAAGGGGCTCTTAACACTGAAGCTTTCTTT. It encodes CASSLQGALNTEAFF.

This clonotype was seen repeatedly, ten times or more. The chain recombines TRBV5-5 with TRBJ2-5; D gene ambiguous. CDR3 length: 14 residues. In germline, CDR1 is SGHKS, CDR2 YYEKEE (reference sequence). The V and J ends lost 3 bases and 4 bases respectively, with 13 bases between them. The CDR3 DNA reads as TGTGCCAGCAGCTCCGCGATAGCCGGAGAGACCCAGTACTTC. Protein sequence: CASSSAIAGETQYF. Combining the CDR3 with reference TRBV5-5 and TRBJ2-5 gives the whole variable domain DAGVTQSPTHLIKTRGQQVTLRCSPISGHKSVSWYQQVLGQGPQFIFQYYEKEERGRGNFPDRFSARQFPNYSSELNVNALLLGDSALYLCASSSAIAGETQYFGPGTRLLVL.

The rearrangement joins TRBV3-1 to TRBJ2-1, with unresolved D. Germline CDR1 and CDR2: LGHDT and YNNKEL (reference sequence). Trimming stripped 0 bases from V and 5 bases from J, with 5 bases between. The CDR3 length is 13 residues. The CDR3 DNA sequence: TGTGCCAGCAGCCAAGATCTCCACAATGAGCAGTTCTTC. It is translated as CASSQDLHNEQFF.

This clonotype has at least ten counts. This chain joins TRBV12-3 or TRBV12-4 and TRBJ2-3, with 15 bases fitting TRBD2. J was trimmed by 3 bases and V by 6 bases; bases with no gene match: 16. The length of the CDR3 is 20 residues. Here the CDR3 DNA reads TGTGCCAGCAGCCTTGGACTAGCGGGAGGGCTAACCCGACTTACAGATACGCAGTATTTT. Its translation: CASSLGLAGGLTRLTDTQYF.

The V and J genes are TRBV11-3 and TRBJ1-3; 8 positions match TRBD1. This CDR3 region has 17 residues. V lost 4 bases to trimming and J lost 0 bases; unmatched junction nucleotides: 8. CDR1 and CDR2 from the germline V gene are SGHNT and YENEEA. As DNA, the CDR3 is TGTGCCAGCAGCTCCGGACAGGGCGGCGGCTCTGGAAACACCATATATTTT. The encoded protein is CASSSGQGGGSGNTIYF.

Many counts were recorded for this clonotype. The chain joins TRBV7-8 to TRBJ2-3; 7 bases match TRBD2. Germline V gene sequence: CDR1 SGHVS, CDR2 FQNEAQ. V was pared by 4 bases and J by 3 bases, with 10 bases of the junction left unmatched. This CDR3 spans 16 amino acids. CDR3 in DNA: TGTGCCAGCAGCTCCCTCCTAGCGGAGGGGACAGATACGCAGTATTTT. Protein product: CASSSLLAEGTDTQYF.

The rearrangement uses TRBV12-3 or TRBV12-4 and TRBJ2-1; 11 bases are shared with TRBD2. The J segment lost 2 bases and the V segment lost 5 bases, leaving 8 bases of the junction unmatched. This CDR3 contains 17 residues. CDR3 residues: CASSRTAGLAAYNEQFF. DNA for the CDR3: TGTGCCAGCAGTCGGACAGCGGGACTAGCGGCCTACAATGAGCAGTTCTTC.

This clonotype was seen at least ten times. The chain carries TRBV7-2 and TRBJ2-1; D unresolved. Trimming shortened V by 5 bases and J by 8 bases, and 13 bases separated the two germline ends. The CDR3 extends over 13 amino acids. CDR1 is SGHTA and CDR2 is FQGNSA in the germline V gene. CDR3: CASSAVVGYEQFF. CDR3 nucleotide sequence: TGTGCCAGCAGCGCCGTAGTGGGTTATGAGCAGTTCTTC.

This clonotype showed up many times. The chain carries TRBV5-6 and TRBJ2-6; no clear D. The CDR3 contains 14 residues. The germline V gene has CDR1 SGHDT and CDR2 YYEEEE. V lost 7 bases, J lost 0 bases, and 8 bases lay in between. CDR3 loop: CASDRYSGANVLTF. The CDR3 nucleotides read TGTGCCAGCGATCGGTACTCTGGGGCCAACGTCCTGACTTTC. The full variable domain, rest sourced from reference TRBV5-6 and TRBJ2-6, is DAGVTQSPTHLIKTRGQQVTLRCSPKSGHDTVSWYQQALGQGPQFIFQYYEEEERQRGNFPDRFSGHQFPNYSSELNVNALLLGDSALYLCASDRYSGANVLTFGAGSRLTVL.

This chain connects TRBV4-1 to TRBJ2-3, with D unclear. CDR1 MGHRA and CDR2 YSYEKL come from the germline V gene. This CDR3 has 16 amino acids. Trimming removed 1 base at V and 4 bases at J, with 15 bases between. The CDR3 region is CASSQGAFRGPDTQYF. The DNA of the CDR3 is TGCGCCAGCAGCCAAGGGGCTTTTCGTGGCCCAGATACGCAGTATTTT.

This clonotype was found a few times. Here the CDR3 DNA reads TGTGCCAGCAGTCGCCCGGTGAGTGGCGAGCAGTACTTC. This translates into CASSRPVSGEQYF. This rearrangement joins TRBV6-5 to TRBJ2-7, with D uncertain. Trimming removed 5 bases from V and 6 bases from J, with 14 bases in between. Germline V gene lookup returns CDR1 MNHEY and CDR2 SVGAGI. The CDR3 sequence is 13 residues long.

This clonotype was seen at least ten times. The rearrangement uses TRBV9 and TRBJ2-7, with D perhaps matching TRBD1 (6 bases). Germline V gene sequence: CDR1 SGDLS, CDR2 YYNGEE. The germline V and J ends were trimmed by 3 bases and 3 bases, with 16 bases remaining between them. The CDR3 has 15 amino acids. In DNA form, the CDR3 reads TGTGCCAGCAGCGAGGGGGTCCTAGATTACTACGAGCAGTACTTC. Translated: CASSEGVLDYYEQYF.